Listed here are 27 T cell receptor beta chains from one sample, sequenced in a study of regulatory T cells in long-lasting Graves disease. Described time point: newly diagnosed GD, antithyroid drugs for less than 3 months. After RNA was extracted from PBMCs, the TCR library was made from it. iRepertoire HTBI primers and Arm-PCR of CDR3 regions built TCR beta libraries. TCRdb redid the calling of the multiplex PCR reads with MiXCR, one entry per CDR3 protein. The table includes about 560,000 distinct CDR3 sequences, about 16% detected once. These data were also reused for a study on T cells in Graves' hyperthyroidism and ophthalmopathy.

The sample consisted of peripheral blood mononuclear cells (PBMCs), taken at new diagnosis, from a patient treated with antithyroid drugs. The source of these receptors is a young man with Graves disease.

This clonotype was recorded a few times. The CDR3 region is CASSPGGLSGNTIYF. The CDR3 DNA reads TGTGCCAGCAGCCCAGGCGGCCTTTCTGGAAACACCATATATTTT. V and J are TRBV6-1 and TRBJ1-3; D gene ambiguous. This CDR3 is 15 amino acids long. Germline values: CDR1 MNHNS, CDR2 SASEGT. Trimming removed 6 bases from V and 1 base from J, with 13 bases in between.

This clonotype was counted between two and nine times. The V gene is TRBV20-1, the J gene TRBJ1-1; D perhaps matches TRBD1 (5 bases). Germline CDR1 and CDR2: DFQATT and SNEGSKA (reference sequence). The CDR3 contains 14 residues. Trimming removed 5 bases at V and 5 bases at J, with 18 bases between. The CDR3 DNA follows: TGCAGTGCTCGAGCGGCAGGGAGGGAAACTGAAGCTTTCTTT. It encodes CSARAAGRETEAFF.

At least ten counts were recorded for this clonotype. This chain joins TRBV27 and TRBJ2-7; no clear D gene. The CDR3 runs to 15 residues. The V end lost 5 bases, the J end lost 1 base, and 15 bases lay between the germline ends. Germline V gene lookup returns CDR1 MNHEY and CDR2 SMNVEV (reference sequence). In DNA form, the CDR3 reads TGTGCCAGCAGTGGCGTGGGTCTCGCTTCCTACGAGCAGTACTTC. Its translation is CASSGVGLASYEQYF.

The V and J genes are TRBV9 and TRBJ2-2; a weak D match, TRBD2 (6 bases). The V gene lost 4 bases and the J gene lost 9 bases, with 13 bases spanning the gap. From germline, CDR1 is SGDLS and CDR2 YYNGEE. This CDR3 comprises 13 residues. The CDR3 loop reads CASSRDRGRELFF. CDR3 nucleotides: TGTGCCAGCAGCAGGGACCGGGGGAGGGAGCTGTTTTTT.

This clonotype was picked up many times. This chain uses TRBV27 with TRBJ2-7; 9 bases are a match to TRBD2. Germline CDR1 is MNHEY and CDR2 is SMNVEV (reference sequence). The V and J ends lost 6 bases and 3 bases, in that order; junction bases with no gene match: 15. The CDR3 sequence is 17 residues long. The CDR3 reads CASSSPRAGTSIYEQYF. CDR3 DNA: TGTGCCAGCAGCTCGCCTCGAGCCGGGACTAGCATCTACGAGCAGTACTTC.

This clonotype was observed a handful of times. The chain links TRBV5-1 to TRBJ2-7, with TRBD1 matching 7 bases. J lost 5 bases, V lost 0 bases, and 8 bases had no gene match. The CDR3 spans 15 residues. The germline gives CDR1 SGHRS, CDR2 YFSETQ. CDR3 sequence (DNA): TGCGCCAGCAGCTTGGAGGTGACAGGGAGTGACGAGCAGTACTTC. The encoded protein is CASSLEVTGSDEQYF. The whole variable domain, filled in from reference TRBV5-1 and TRBJ2-7, reads KAGVTQTPRYLIKTRGQQVTLSCSPISGHRSVSWYQQTPGQGLQFLFEYFSETQRNKGNFPGRFSGRQFSNSRSEMNVSTLELGDSALYLCASSLEVTGSDEQYFGPGTRLTVT.

This clonotype was found many times. The gene calls are TRBV6-2 or TRBV6-3 and TRBJ1-3; the D is unclear. With 5 bases removed from V and 4 bases from J, the gap between germline ends came to 12 bases. Per the germline V gene, CDR1 is MNHEY and CDR2 is SVGEGT. The CDR3 totals 14 residues. Written as DNA, the CDR3 is TGTGCCAGCAGTCAACAGAAATGGGGAAACACCATATATTTT. Translated, it gives CASSQQKWGNTIYF.

This clonotype was counted at least ten times. V usage is TRBV28 and J usage is TRBJ2-1, with D tentatively TRBD2 (6 bases). From germline, CDR1 is MDHEN and CDR2 SYDVKM. The V gene lost 5 bases and the J gene lost 2 bases, with 13 bases spanning the gap. This CDR3 has 15 amino acids. The CDR3 region has the DNA TGTGCCAGCAGTCCCCGGGACTTAGCCTACAATGAGCAGTTCTTC. Protein: CASSPRDLAYNEQFF.

In its sample, this clonotype was seen many times. The chain combines TRBV20-1 with TRBJ2-3; D ambiguous. The CDR3 runs to 13 residues. V dropped 5 bases and J dropped 4 bases, with 13 bases sitting between them. Germline CDR1 DFQATT, CDR2 SNEGSKA (reference sequence). DNA for the CDR3: TGCAGTGCTTTGGGCCGGGCCGCAGATACGCAGTATTTT. Translation: CSALGRAADTQYF.

This chain joins TRBV7-9 and TRBJ2-7, with D perhaps matching TRBD1 (6 bases). The V gene lost 5 bases and the J gene lost 4 bases, with 18 bases spanning the gap. The CDR3 spans 15 residues. Germline CDR1 reads SEHNR; CDR2 reads FQNEAQ (reference sequence). The CDR3, as DNA: TGTGCCAGCAGCGCGCAGGGGCCCAGCCCTTACGAGCAGTACTTC. It codes for CASSAQGPSPYEQYF.

Concerning this clonotype itself: This clone may be a read error of a much larger clone one base away. This sequence joins TRBV2 and TRBJ2-5, with a weak D call TRBD2 (5 bases). The better agreement between TRBJ2-1 and the DNA end casts doubt on the J call. CDR1 and CDR2 (germline): SNHLY, FYNNEI. The CDR3 is 11 residues long. CDR3 residues: CANKAEDEQFF. In nucleotides, the CDR3 is TGTGCCAACAAAGCGGAGGATGAGCAGTTCTTC.

The genes are TRBV19 and TRBJ2-1, with 10 positions matching TRBD1. The CDR3 has 15 residues. Trimming cost V 5 bases and J 8 bases; bases outside gene matches: 9. Germline CDR1 LNHDA, CDR2 SQIVND (reference sequence). The CDR3 protein is CASSRMTGGRDEQFF. In nucleotides, the CDR3 is TGTGCCAGTAGTCGTATGACAGGGGGCCGGGATGAGCAGTTCTTC.

This clonotype appeared many times. J is TRBJ2-1 and V is TRBV13, with D unclear. Germline V gene sequence: CDR1 PRHDT, CDR2 FYEKMQ (reference sequence). Deletions cut 2 bases from V and 0 bases from J, with 14 bases between. The CDR3 is made up of 17 amino acids. The CDR3 DNA reads TGTGCCAGCAGCTTAAATGTTCGTCTGAGCTCCTACAATGAGCAGTTCTTC. Translation gives CASSLNVRLSSYNEQFF.

This clonotype has a count of ten or more. This CDR3 is CASSYSQGMAFF. The CDR3 DNA follows: TGTGCCAGCAGTTACTCGCAGGGAATGGCTTTCTTT. The V call is TRBV6-5, the J call TRBJ1-1; D perhaps matches TRBD1 (5 bases). The CDR3 sequence is 12 residues long. V dropped 0 bases and J dropped 11 bases, with 10 bases sitting between them. Germline lookup yields CDR1 MNHEY and CDR2 SVGAGI.

This clonotype occurred many times. The chain is built from TRBV30 and TRBJ1-1; D is possibly TRBD1 (5 bases). The CDR3 has 16 amino acids. Germline values: CDR1 GTSNPN, CDR2 SVGIG (reference sequence). V was shortened by 0 bases and J by 5 bases, with 19 bases between the two germline ends. The CDR3 coding sequence is TGTGCCTGGAGTGTACCCCCCGGGGCGGGGAGGACTGAAGCTTTCTTT. Protein product: CAWSVPPGAGRTEAFF.

In its sample, this clonotype was seen a few times. The chain is built from TRBV9 and TRBJ2-5; 12 bases are a match to TRBD2. Germline V gene sequence: CDR1 SGDLS, CDR2 YYNGEE. The CDR3 runs to 17 residues. V shed 3 bases, J shed 5 bases, and the junction held 11 bases outside the gene matches. The CDR3 DNA reads TGTGCCAGCAGCGAGGGGGTCCTAACTAGCGGGAGGGAGACCCAGTACTTC. It yields the protein CASSEGVLTSGRETQYF.

This clonotype was seen ten or more times. The V call is TRBV6-2 or TRBV6-3, the J call TRBJ2-5, with D hard to call. The CDR3 spans 13 residues. Per germline, CDR1 MNHEY and CDR2 SVGEGT. V shed 7 bases and J shed 5 bases, with 14 bases lying between them. The CDR3 DNA reads as TGTGCCAGCAACGAGGTCCTCCGGGAGACCCAGTACTTC. Protein: CASNEVLRETQYF.

The chain joins TRBV9 to TRBJ2-7; 7 nucleotides match TRBD2. V shed 4 bases and J 6 bases; nucleotides not matched to a gene: 13. The germline gives CDR1 SGDLS, CDR2 YYNGEE. The CDR3 is 15 amino acids. The CDR3 loop is CASSPYGGGPSEQYF. The CDR3 DNA reads TGTGCCAGCAGCCCTTACGGGGGAGGGCCCTCCGAGCAGTACTTC.

This clonotype was detected many times. V is TRBV7-3 and J is TRBJ2-7; 7 bases align to TRBD2. Germline CDR1 and CDR2: SGHTA and FQGTGA. There are 15 residues in the CDR3. Trimming cost V 5 bases and J 5 bases; bases outside gene matches: 12. The CDR3 DNA sequence: TGTGCCAGCAGCCTGAGCCGGGCTAGCGGACACGAGCAGTACTTC. Translated: CASSLSRASGHEQYF. Drawing the rest from reference TRBV7-3 and TRBJ2-7, the complete variable domain is GAGVSQTPSNKVTEKGKYVELRCDPISGHTALYWYRQSLGQGPEFLIYFQGTGAADDSGLPNDRFFAVRPEGSVSTLKIQRTERGDSAVYLCASSLSRASGHEQYFGPGTRLTVT.

This clonotype was picked up many times. CDR3 protein: CASSDQGAQSYGYTF. The CDR3 DNA sequence: TGTGCCAGCAGTGACCAGGGGGCGCAGAGCTATGGCTACACCTTC. The chain has TRBV2 and TRBJ1-2; the match to TRBD1 covers 8 bases. V lost 3 bases, J lost 4 bases, and 7 bases stayed unmatched. CDR3 length: 15 amino acids. Germline assignment: CDR1 SNHLY and CDR2 FYNNEI.

The chain uses TRBV20-1 and TRBJ2-5, with a weak D call TRBD2 (5 bases). The V end lost 5 bases, the J end lost 5 bases, and 15 bases lay between the germline ends. CDR1 is DFQATT, CDR2 SNEGSKA, per germline (reference sequence). This CDR3 has 13 residues. The CDR3 sequence is CSAQTAGFETQYF. As DNA, the CDR3 is TGCAGTGCTCAGACGGCGGGCTTTGAGACCCAGTACTTC.

This clonotype appeared many times. The V call is TRBV5-1, the J call TRBJ1-1; a possible D gene is TRBD1 (6 bases). Trimming pared 2 bases from V and 1 base from J, leaving 21 bases between. The germline V gene encodes CDR1 SGHRS and CDR2 YFSETQ. The CDR3 loop spans 18 amino acids. In nucleotides, the CDR3 is TGCGCCAGCAGCTTACAGGAGGACCTGGGACACAAGAACACTGAAGCTTTCTTT. Translation: CASSLQEDLGHKNTEAFF.

This clonotype was seen many times. The gene calls are TRBV3-1 and TRBJ2-7; 7 bases are a match to TRBD1. The CDR3 spans 14 residues. The germline V gene encodes CDR1 LGHDT and CDR2 YNNKEL (reference sequence). V lost 0 bases to trimming and J lost 5 bases; unmatched junction nucleotides: 4. This CDR3 reads CASSQDRGFNEQYF. DNA of the CDR3: TGTGCCAGCAGCCAAGACAGGGGGTTCAACGAGCAGTACTTC.

This clonotype was seen a few times. V and J are TRBV7-6 and TRBJ2-1; D is ambiguous. This CDR3 has 17 amino acids. Looked up from germline, CDR1 is SGHVS and CDR2 is FNYEAQ. V lost 8 bases and J lost 7, with 27 bases in between. The CDR3 DNA reads TGTGCCAGCGCAAGCCGGATCGTGGGTCCAGCGCCGAATGAGCAGTTCTTC. This codes for CASASRIVGPAPNEQFF.

This clonotype was detected a few times. The genes are TRBV10-2 and TRBJ2-7; unclear D gene. From germline, CDR1 is WSHSY and CDR2 SAAADI. V shed 6 bases and J shed 0 bases, with 12 bases lying between them. This CDR3 is 14 amino acids long. The CDR3 here is CASRRTYASYEQYF. CDR3 DNA: TGCGCCAGCAGACGGACGTACGCCTCCTACGAGCAGTACTTC.

Ten or more counts support this clonotype. This sequence joins TRBV11-2 and TRBJ2-5; 7 bases line up with TRBD2. The V segment lost 0 bases and the J segment 6 bases; nucleotides outside the gene matches: 13. The length of the CDR3 is 17 residues. Looked up from germline, CDR1 is SGHAT and CDR2 is FQNNGV. The CDR3: CASSLDRVGSGGKTQYF. The CDR3 DNA sequence: TGTGCCAGCAGCTTAGATAGGGTCGGTTCCGGGGGGAAGACCCAGTACTTC.

This clonotype was detected ten times or more. The chain couples TRBV12-5 to TRBJ1-1, with D possibly TRBD1 on 5 matching bases. CDR3 length: 17 amino acids. The V end lost 7 bases, the J end lost 2 bases, and 23 bases lay between the germline ends. Germline assignment: CDR1 LGHNT and CDR2 FRNRAP. CDR3 sequence: CASALPPQIGDNTEAFF. CDR3 nucleotides: TGTGCTAGTGCCCTCCCCCCCCAGATCGGGGACAACACTGAAGCTTTCTTT. Full variable domain (remainder filled in from reference TRBV12-5 and TRBJ1-1): DARVTQTPRHKVTEMGQEVTMRCQPILGHNTVFWYRQTMMQGLELLAYFRNRAPLDDSGMPKDRFSAEMPDATLATLKIQPSEPRDSAVYFCASALPPQIGDNTEAFFGQGTRLTVV.